At least ten counts were recorded for the clone carrying this T cell receptor (beta chain). Its specificity is unknown. The data belong to a study of T cells in Graves' hyperthyroidism and ophthalmopathy. Overall study findings and caveats: From stable hyperthyroidism, ophthalmopathy was set apart by a 13 V-J model.

Not enrolled were patients with uncontrolled infection, other autoimmune disease, pregnancy or lactation. Diagnoses were made from clinical symptoms, serum measures (thyroxine and TRAb), thyroid ultrasound and orbital computed tomography. PBMCs came from more than 9.5 ml fresh peripheral blood. The V gene's germline CDR1 is SNHLY and CDR2 FYNNEI. The CDR3 is made up of 14 amino acids. Trimming removed 7 bases at V and 0 bases at J, with 10 bases between. The source material, RNA transcripts, was used to amplify TCR beta CDR3 regions. A set of HTBI primers served as the primers for a first-round RT-PCR of the TCR CDR3. TCRdb passed the multiplex PCR reads through MiXCR, listing each CDR3 protein once. Among a few hundred thousand distinct CDR3 sequences, about 15% were seen once, and the ten largest hold roughly 18%.

Sequenced material: blood. The TCR was taken from a woman under 30 with Graves' ophthalmopathy. The genes are TRBV2 and TRBJ1-5, with no clear D. CDR3 nucleotide sequence: TGTGCCAGCACCGACAATTATAGCAATCAGCCCCAGCATTTT. Protein: CASTDNYSNQPQHF.